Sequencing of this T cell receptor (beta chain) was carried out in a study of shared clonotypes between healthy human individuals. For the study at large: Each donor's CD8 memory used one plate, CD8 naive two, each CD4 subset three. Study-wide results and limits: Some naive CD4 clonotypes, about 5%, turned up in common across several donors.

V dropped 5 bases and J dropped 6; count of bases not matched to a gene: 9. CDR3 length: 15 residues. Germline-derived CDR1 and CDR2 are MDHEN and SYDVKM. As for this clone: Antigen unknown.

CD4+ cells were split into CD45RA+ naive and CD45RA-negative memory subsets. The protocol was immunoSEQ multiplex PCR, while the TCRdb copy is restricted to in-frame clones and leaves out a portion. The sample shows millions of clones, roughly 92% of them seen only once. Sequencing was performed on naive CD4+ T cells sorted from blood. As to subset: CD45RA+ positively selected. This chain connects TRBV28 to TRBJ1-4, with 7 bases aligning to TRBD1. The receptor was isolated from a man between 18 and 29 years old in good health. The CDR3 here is CASSPGQVKDEKLFF. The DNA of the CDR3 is TGTGCCAGCAGTCCCGGACAGGTAAAAGATGAAAAACTGTTTTTT.